What follows describes a single T cell receptor beta chain. This specimen belongs to a study of blood T cell repertoires in COVID-19. The CDR3 extends over 16 amino acids. Germline V gene sequence: CDR1 SGHNT, CDR2 YYREEE (reference sequence). Trimming took 4 bases from V and 0 from J, leaving 14 bases between them. Authors' methods: Reference gene primer amplification gave nucleated cell count estimates. Generated by immunoSEQ multiplex PCR, the TCRdb table keeps only in-frame clones and is missing some. V and J calls plus clone size are reproduced from that table; the DNA served to infer D and trimming. In the table there are 190,000 or so clones, about 77% of which are singletons.

The material sequenced was peripheral blood. This chain joins TRBV5-4 and TRBJ1-3, with D maybe TRBD1 (5 bases). The origin of this receptor is a woman of 80 years or more with active or convalescent COVID-19. The DNA of the CDR3 is TGTGCCAGCAGCGCCTCGCCAGGGTACTCTGGAAACACCATATATTTT. Protein sequence: CASSASPGYSGNTIYF.